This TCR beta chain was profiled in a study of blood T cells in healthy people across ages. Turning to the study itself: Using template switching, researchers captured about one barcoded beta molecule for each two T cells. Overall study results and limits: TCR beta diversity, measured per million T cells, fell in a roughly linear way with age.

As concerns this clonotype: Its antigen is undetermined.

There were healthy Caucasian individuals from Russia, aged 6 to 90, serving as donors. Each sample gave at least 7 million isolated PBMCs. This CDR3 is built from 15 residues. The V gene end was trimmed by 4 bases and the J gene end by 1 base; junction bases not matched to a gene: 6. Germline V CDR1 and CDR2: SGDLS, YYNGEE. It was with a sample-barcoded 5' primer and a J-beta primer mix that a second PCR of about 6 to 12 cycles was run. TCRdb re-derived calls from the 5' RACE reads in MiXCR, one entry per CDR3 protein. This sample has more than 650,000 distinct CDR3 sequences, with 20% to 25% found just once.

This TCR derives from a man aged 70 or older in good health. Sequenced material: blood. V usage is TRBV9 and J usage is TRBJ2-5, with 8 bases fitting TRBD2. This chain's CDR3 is CASSTDAGGQETQYF. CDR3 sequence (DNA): TGTGCCAGCAGCACGGACGCGGGAGGCCAAGAGACCCAGTACTTC.